This T cell receptor beta chain was obtained from a study of Graves' ophthalmopathy and Graves' hyperthyroidism. Study-wide findings and caveats: For separating ophthalmopathy from stable hyperthyroidism, a 13-signature model gave almost 90% sensitivity and roughly 79% specificity. Also, most clonotypes expanded in the thyroid above 0.001 frequency appeared in blood. As the model predicted ophthalmopathy progression, it achieved a sensitivity of 70.59% and a specificity of approximately 72%.

Clinical symptoms, serum thyroxine, TRAb, thyroid ultrasound and orbital computed tomography determined diagnosis. Amplification of TCR beta CDR3 regions used RNA transcripts. An initial RT-PCR round employing HTBI primers preceded a second-round multiplex PCR. TCRdb reprocessed the multiplex PCR reads with MiXCR, giving one entry per CDR3 protein. The table records some 1.1 million distinct CDR3 sequences, roughly 35% of them present only once. The germline V gene has CDR1 DFQATT and CDR2 SNEGSKA (reference sequence). This CDR3 region has 11 residues. The germline V and J ends were trimmed by 5 bases and 9 bases, with 14 bases remaining between them. About this clonotype itself: The antigen is unknown. With a much larger clone just one base away, this may be a read error.

V gene TRBV20-1 combines with J gene TRBJ2-7; D is uncertain. Sample: peripheral blood or thyroid tissue (not recorded which). The receptor was derived from an adult man with Graves' hyperthyroidism. The CDR3 loop reads CSALTNNGQYF. The DNA for the CDR3 is TGCAGTGCTCTAACCAACAACGGGCAGTACTTC.